A single sample is the source of the 9 T cell receptor beta chains below, sequenced in a study of shared clonotypes between healthy human individuals (dated by TCRdb to the early 2020s). The protocol used for the library was the immunoSEQ multiplex PCR assay. TCRdb stores this immuneACCESS table with in-frame sequences only. Part of the clones is absent; in the studies checked, under half of the shortfall reflects unresolved V genes, and no reason is known for the rest. The sample table lists over a million clones, about 96% of them with a count of one. The ten top clones hold roughly 1.2% of the sample. The sequenced sample consisted of naive CD4+ T cells sorted from blood. What this sample's cell subset or site label stands for: CD45RA+ positively selected. The receptors derive from a man aged 25-45 years in good health.

This chain joins TRBV6-1 and TRBJ1-1, with no clear D. The V gene's germline CDR1 is MNHNS and CDR2 SASEGT. Trimming removed 7 bases at V and 3 bases at J, with 18 bases between. This CDR3 has 15 amino acids. The DNA of the CDR3 is TGTGCCAGCAAGCCGTCCCCCCGGCGTGACACTGAAGCTTTCTTT. Amino acids: CASKPSPRRDTEAFF.

CDR3 region: CASSFLLGQSLNTEAFF. The CDR3 coding sequence is TGTGCCAGCAGCTTTTTGCTGGGACAGTCATTGAACACTGAAGCTTTCTTT. The chain carries TRBV11-2 and TRBJ1-1; 7 bases fit TRBD1. CDR1 is SGHAT, CDR2 FQNNGV, per germline. The J segment lost 0 bases and the V segment lost 3 bases, leaving 10 bases of the junction unmatched. The length of the CDR3 is 17 residues. Variable domain in full (rest from reference TRBV11-2 and TRBJ1-1): EAGVAQSPRYKIIEKRQSVAFWCNPISGHATLYWYQQILGQGPKLLIQFQNNGVVDDSQLPKDRFSAERLKGVDSTLKIQPAKLEDSAVYLCASSFLLGQSLNTEAFFGQGTRLTVV.

The J gene is TRBJ2-7, the V gene TRBV21-1; TRBD2, the table's D call, was not compared with the DNA. TRBV21-1 is flagged as a pseudogene. The CDR3 is 14 residues long. CDR3 sequence (DNA): TGTGCCAGCAGCAAGGGACTCCACTCCTACGAGCAGTACTTC. Translation: CASSKGLHSYEQYF.

V gene TRBV6-6 combines with J gene TRBJ2-3, with 7 nucleotides matching TRBD2. V was pared by 4 bases and J by 0 bases, with 4 bases of the junction left unmatched. This CDR3 is built from 15 residues. Germline CDR1 reads MNHNY; CDR2 reads SVGAGI (reference sequence). CDR3 sequence reads: CASSSRLASTDTQYF. Written as DNA, the CDR3 is TGTGCCAGCAGTTCAAGACTAGCCAGCACAGATACGCAGTATTTT.

The CDR3 DNA sequence: TGTGCCAGCAGCCAAGAGTGGCAGCAAGAGACCCAGTACTTC. Translated: CASSQEWQQETQYF. The chain combines TRBV4-2 with TRBJ2-5; unclear D gene. Between the trimmed V and J ends, which lost 0 bases and 2 bases, there was a span of 7 bases. Looked up from germline, CDR1 is LGHNA and CDR2 is YNFKEQ. The CDR3 has 14 residues.

V and J are TRBV19 and TRBJ2-3, with a possible D match to TRBD2 (6 bases). The V end lost 6 bases, the J end lost 2 bases, and 18 bases lay between the germline ends. Germline-derived CDR1 and CDR2 are LNHDA and SQIVND (reference sequence). CDR3 length: 16 amino acids. CDR3 amino acids: CASSLAGSSDTDTQYF. In DNA form, the CDR3 reads TGTGCCAGTAGCCTTGCGGGTTCTAGCGACACAGATACGCAGTATTTT.

The chain combines TRBV6-1 with TRBJ1-2, with D possibly TRBD1 on 5 matching bases. CDR3 size: 13 residues. V gave up 4 bases and J gave up 6 bases, with 12 bases separating them. The germline gives CDR1 MNHNS, CDR2 SASEGT. The CDR3 is CASSAKPRDGYTF. For the CDR3, the DNA is TGTGCCAGCAGTGCCAAACCCAGGGATGGCTACACCTTC.

The chain has TRBV19 and TRBJ2-7; 8 bases map to TRBD2. Germline CDR1 is LNHDA and CDR2 is SQIVND (reference sequence). The CDR3 is made up of 11 amino acids. Losses at the gene ends were 9 bases for V and 3 bases for J; bases not matched to a gene: 1. CDR3: CASGRGYEQYF. CDR3 in DNA: TGTGCCAGCGGGAGGGGCTACGAGCAGTACTTC.

V and J are TRBV11-2 and TRBJ2-7; D call uncertain. CDR3 size: 13 residues. V gave up 2 bases and J gave up 3 bases, with 8 bases separating them. CDR1 is SGHAT, CDR2 FQNNGV, per germline. The CDR3 DNA follows: TGTGCCAGCAGCTTAAGGCTAGGCTACGAGCAGTACTTC. The encoded protein is CASSLRLGYEQYF.